Detailed here is one T cell receptor (beta chain). The antigen is undetermined. The data were obtained in a study of blood T cells in healthy people across ages. Overall study results and limits: Unsorted PBMCs blocked a conclusive comparison of naive and antigen-experienced cells.

Through a sample-barcoded 5' primer and a J-beta primer mix, a second PCR was run for roughly 7 to 11 cycles. MiXCR, applied by TCRdb to the 5' RACE reads, yields one record per CDR3 protein. The table lists about 1,400,000 distinct CDR3 sequences, almost 60% of them singletons. V was pared by 7 bases and J by 3 bases, with 12 bases of the junction left unmatched. CDR3 length: 16 residues. The germline CDR1 and CDR2 sequences are SGHTA and FQGNSA. Each sample provided at least 5.5 micrograms of extracted total RNA. The J gene is TRBJ2-3, the V gene TRBV7-2; 8 bases match TRBD2. Source material: blood. The sequence was obtained from a man aged 18 to 30 in good health. CDR3 sequence (DNA): TGTGCCAGCACCCCCGGCCGGCTAGCGGGTACAGATACGCAGTATTTT. Translating it yields CASTPGRLAGTDTQYF.